Presented here are 16 T cell receptor beta chains from one specimen sequenced in a study of blood T cell repertoires in COVID-19. Generated by immunoSEQ multiplex PCR, the TCRdb table keeps only in-frame clones and is missing some. Altogether about 270,000 clones are present, 70% to 90% being singletons, with the ten largest covering approximately 10%. Sequenced material: peripheral blood. These receptors all come from a woman aged 70-85 years with acute or convalescent COVID-19.

The V and J genes are TRBV15 and TRBJ1-2; 8 bases agree with TRBD1. The CDR3 consists of 14 residues. Per germline, CDR1 LNHNV and CDR2 YYDKDF (reference sequence). V was pared by 5 bases and J by 9 bases, with 11 bases of the junction left unmatched. The CDR3 spells CATSGPGQEESYTF. The CDR3 nucleotides read TGTGCCACCAGCGGACCGGGACAGGAGGAAAGCTACACCTTC.

V usage is TRBV5-1 and J usage is TRBJ2-2, with 8 bases identical to TRBD1. The CDR3 covers 17 residues. The junction had 12 bases not matched to a gene; V was cut back by 0 bases and J by 8 bases. CDR1 and CDR2 (germline): SGHRS, YFSETQ. CDR3 sequence reads: CASSLAVTGVGTGELFF. CDR3 nucleotides: TGCGCCAGCAGCTTGGCCGTGACAGGGGTCGGAACGGGGGAGCTGTTTTTT.

The V and J genes are TRBV4-2 and TRBJ1-4, with D maybe TRBD1 (6 bases). V lost 7 bases to trimming and J lost 0 bases, with 12 bases between them. CDR1 is LGHNA, CDR2 YNFKEQ, per germline. The CDR3 sequence is 15 residues long. The CDR3 bases are TGTGCCAGCAAGGGGGATCCAACAACTAATGAAAAACTGTTTTTT. Translating gives CASKGDPTTNEKLFF.

The chain couples TRBV10-3 to TRBJ1-1; unclear D gene. CDR3 length: 13 residues. CDR1 ENHRY and CDR2 SYGVKD come from the germline V gene. Trimming took 2 bases from V and 4 from J, leaving 8 bases between them. The CDR3 nucleotides read TGTGCCATCAGTGAGCTTCGGAGCACTGAAGCTTTCTTT. Translated: CAISELRSTEAFF.

J is TRBJ1-6 and V is TRBV18, with D perhaps matching TRBD1 (5 bases). Germline V gene lookup returns CDR1 KGHSH and CDR2 LQKENI. V was cut by 2 bases and J by 4 bases, with 12 bases left in between. The length of the CDR3 is 16 residues. In DNA, the CDR3 is TGTGCCAGCTCACCAGGGGCAGGCCTTTATAATTCACCCCTCCACTTT. Its translation: CASSPGAGLYNSPLHF.

The CDR3 loop reads CATATGNKEKLFF. The CDR3 nucleotides read TGTGCCACCGCGACAGGGAACAAGGAAAAACTGTTTTTT. The chain uses TRBV19 and TRBJ1-4; 7 bases agree with TRBD1. This CDR3 is 13 amino acids long. V shed 10 bases, J shed 8 bases, and the junction held 10 bases outside the gene matches. The germline V gene has CDR1 LNHDA and CDR2 SQIVND (reference sequence).

This chain connects TRBV3-1 (or the pseudogene TRBV3-2) to TRBJ1-3; D is ambiguous. The CDR3 is 14 amino acids. Germline V CDR1 and CDR2: LGHDT, YNNKEL (reference sequence). Trimming stripped 2 bases from V and 4 bases from J, with 9 bases between. The CDR3 DNA follows: TGTGCCAGCAGCCAATTGACTCCCGGAAACACCATATATTTT. Its translation is CASSQLTPGNTIYF.

The rearrangement joins TRBV21-1 to TRBJ1-1. TRBV21-1 is annotated as a pseudogene. There are 14 residues in the CDR3. The CDR3 reads CASGGSREVTEAFF. The CDR3 DNA is TGTGCCAGCGGAGGGAGCAGGGAAGTGACTGAAGCTTTCTTT.

The rearrangement joins TRBV7-6 to TRBJ1-4, with TRBD1 matching over 7 bases. V trimming: 1 base; J trimming: 7 bases; junction bases outside the gene matches: 9. CDR1 and CDR2 (germline): SGHVS, FNYEAQ. The CDR3 covers 16 residues. The CDR3 DNA reads TGTGCCAGCAGCTTAGGGCAACTGACAGGGTTTGAAAAACTGTTTTTT. Its translation is CASSLGQLTGFEKLFF.

This clone was recorded once. Here the CDR3 reads CASSRTQNEQFF. In DNA, the CDR3 is TGTGCCAGCAGCCGGACTCAGAATGAGCAGTTCTTC. V is TRBV5-5 and J is TRBJ2-1; D possibly corresponds to TRBD2 (5 bases). There are 12 residues in the CDR3. Germline assignment: CDR1 SGHKS and CDR2 YYEKEE (reference sequence). Trimming pared 4 bases from V and 7 bases from J, leaving 9 bases between.

V and J are TRBV4-1 and TRBJ2-5; D gene uncertain. The ends were cut back, 4 bases at V and 5 bases at J, with 11 bases in the middle. CDR1 and CDR2 from the germline V gene are MGHRA and YSYEKL. The CDR3 spans 13 residues. CDR3 nucleotides: TGCGCCAGCAGCCGAATAACGGTGGAGACCCAGTACTTC. Translating it yields CASSRITVETQYF.

This clone has only a few counts. The chain uses TRBV9 and TRBJ1-3, with 8 bases aligning to TRBD1. After removal of 0 bases from V and 8 bases from J, the junction contained 4 bases not matched to a gene. CDR1 is SGDLS, CDR2 YYNGEE, per germline. CDR3 size: 14 residues. The CDR3 spells CASSVGQGSDTIYF. The DNA for the CDR3 is TGTGCCAGCAGCGTAGGACAGGGGAGTGACACCATATATTTT.

The rearrangement links TRBV11-2 to TRBJ1-2, with D perhaps matching TRBD1 (6 bases). The CDR3 has 14 residues. Trimming left V 6 bases short and J 0 bases short, with 11 bases between. Germline CDR1 SGHAT, CDR2 FQNNGV. DNA of the CDR3: TGTGCCAGCAGTCCACAGGGAGCTAACTATGGCTACACCTTC. Its translation: CASSPQGANYGYTF.

V gene TRBV19 combines with J gene TRBJ1-5; D is ambiguous. The CDR3 runs 15 residues. Trimming stripped 5 bases from V and 4 bases from J, with 15 bases between. Germline V gene sequence: CDR1 LNHDA, CDR2 SQIVND (reference sequence). The CDR3 bases are TGTGCCAGTAGTGCCCTAACCGTTGGTAATCAGCCCCAGCATTTT. Residues: CASSALTVGNQPQHF.

The chain combines TRBV18 with TRBJ2-3; the D gene is possibly TRBD1 (5 bases). This CDR3 has 15 amino acids. Germline CDR1 reads KGHSH; CDR2 reads LQKENI. Trimming removed 0 bases from V and 3 bases from J, with 10 bases in between. CDR3 protein: CASSPPGAQTDTQYF. CDR3 nucleotide sequence: TGTGCCAGCTCACCACCAGGGGCTCAAACAGATACGCAGTATTTT. Looking up the rest from reference TRBV18 and TRBJ2-3 gives the full variable domain: NAGVMQNPRHLVRRRGQEARLRCSPMKGHSHVYWYRQLPEEGLKFMVYLQKENIIDESGMPKERFSAEFPKEGPSILRIQQVVRGDSAAYFCASSPPGAQTDTQYFGPGTRLTVL.

The chain carries TRBV4-1 and TRBJ2-3; 7 bases fit TRBD2. This CDR3 spans 16 amino acids. V dropped 1 base and J dropped 4; count of bases not matched to a gene: 8. In germline, CDR1 is MGHRA, CDR2 YSYEKL. CDR3 sequence: CASSQVGGWGPDTQYF. CDR3 in DNA: TGCGCCAGCAGCCAAGTCGGGGGGTGGGGTCCAGATACGCAGTATTTT.